Listed below are T cell receptor beta chains from one sample, sequenced in a study of blood T cell repertoires in COVID-19. TCRdb's table, derived via immunoSEQ multiplex PCR, lists solely in-frame clones and lacks some. The sample lists over 90,000 clones, 84% seen once, with 9.5% to 10% in the top ten. The sequenced sample consisted of peripheral blood. The receptor set was obtained from a man aged 40-49 years with active or convalescent COVID-19. Each CDR3 is given with its conserved first and last residue. The order of the fields is D gene, V gene, clone size, J gene, CDR3 protein, CDR3 DNA. D genes are given only for firm matches. The listing skips clone size in some rows; elsewhere it reads once, few, many or a size class.

d_call: .; v_call: TRBV10-1; clone_size: .; j_call: TRBJ1-2; cdr3_aa: CASSESRGWNYGYTF; cdr3_nt: TGCGCCAGCAGTGAGTCGAGGGGGTGGAACTATGGCTACACCTTC
d_call: .; v_call: TRBV24-1; clone_size: .; j_call: TRBJ2-7; cdr3_aa: CATMWTSTSYEQYF; cdr3_nt: TGTGCCACAATGTGGACATCCACCTCCTACGAGCAGTACTTC
d_call: .; v_call: TRBV7-8; clone_size: once; j_call: TRBJ1-3; cdr3_aa: CASSLDGGSSGNTIYF; cdr3_nt: TGTGCCAGCAGCTTAGACGGAGGGAGCTCTGGAAACACCATATATTTT
d_call: .; v_call: TRBV6-5; clone_size: .; j_call: TRBJ2-7; cdr3_aa: CASTHRGSEEYF; cdr3_nt: TGTGCCAGCACCCACCGTGGAAGTGAGGAGTACTTC
d_call: .; v_call: TRBV12-5; clone_size: .; j_call: TRBJ1-1; cdr3_aa: CASGLDIGGNTEAFF; cdr3_nt: TGTGCTAGTGGTTTGGATATAGGGGGAAACACTGAAGCTTTCTTT
d_call: TRBD1; v_call: TRBV6-2/TRBV6-3; clone_size: .; j_call: TRBJ1-6; cdr3_aa: CASSLQGTTSPLHF; cdr3_nt: TGTGCCAGCAGTTTACAGGGGACGACCTCACCCCTCCACTTT
d_call: TRBD1; v_call: TRBV4-3; clone_size: .; j_call: TRBJ1-2; cdr3_aa: CASSQVSNDRGLGYTF; cdr3_nt: TGCGCCAGCAGCCAAGTAAGCAACGACAGGGGGCTTGGCTACACCTTC
d_call: TRBD1; v_call: TRBV11-2; clone_size: .; j_call: TRBJ2-7; cdr3_aa: CASSLEWTGVDEQYF; cdr3_nt: TGTGCCAGCAGCTTAGAATGGACAGGGGTCGACGAGCAGTACTTC
d_call: TRBD2; v_call: TRBV5-4; clone_size: few; j_call: TRBJ2-1; cdr3_aa: CASSSGLAGGIYNEQFF; cdr3_nt: TGTGCCAGCAGCTCAGGACTAGCGGGGGGTATATACAATGAGCAGTTCTTC
d_call: .; v_call: TRBV3-1/TRBV3-2; clone_size: .; j_call: TRBJ1-6; cdr3_aa: CASSQAEKSPLHF; cdr3_nt: TGTGCCAGCAGCCAAGCGGAGAAATCACCCCTCCACTTT
d_call: .; v_call: TRBV7-8; clone_size: .; j_call: TRBJ2-7; cdr3_aa: CASSLSASYEQYF; cdr3_nt: TGTGCCAGCAGCCTCAGTGCCTCCTACGAGCAGTACTTC
d_call: .; v_call: TRBV5-1; clone_size: .; j_call: TRBJ2-5; cdr3_aa: CASSPGETQYF; cdr3_nt: TGCGCCAGCAGCCCGGGGGAGACCCAGTACTTC
d_call: .; v_call: TRBV9; clone_size: .; j_call: TRBJ2-3; cdr3_aa: CASSVATDTQYF; cdr3_nt: TGTGCCAGCAGCGTAGCTACAGATACGCAGTATTTT
d_call: .; v_call: TRBV7-2; clone_size: .; j_call: TRBJ2-5; cdr3_aa: CASRYSTIQETQYF; cdr3_nt: TGTGCCAGCAGGTACAGTACGATTCAAGAGACCCAGTACTTC
d_call: TRBD2; v_call: TRBV14; clone_size: .; j_call: TRBJ2-5; cdr3_aa: CASSQPTPGLVRETQYF; cdr3_nt: TGTGCCAGCAGCCAACCTACACCGGGACTAGTGCGGGAGACCCAGTACTTC
d_call: TRBD2; v_call: TRBV5-4; clone_size: .; j_call: TRBJ2-3; cdr3_aa: CASSLAGGRGTSTDTQYF; cdr3_nt: TGTGCCAGCAGCTTAGCGGGGGGCCGGGGGACTAGCACAGATACGCAGTATTTT
d_call: .; v_call: TRBV7-2; clone_size: .; j_call: TRBJ2-7; cdr3_aa: CASSLYGEQYF; cdr3_nt: TGTGCCAGCAGCTTATACGGTGAGCAGTACTTC
d_call: TRBD2; v_call: TRBV3-1/TRBV3-2; clone_size: many; j_call: TRBJ2-1; cdr3_aa: CASSPYGTSGGGEQFF; cdr3_nt: TGTGCCAGCAGCCCTTACGGGACTAGCGGGGGGGGCGAGCAGTTCTTC
d_call: .; v_call: TRBV6-5; clone_size: .; j_call: TRBJ2-7; cdr3_aa: CASSYKGEQYF; cdr3_nt: TGTGCCAGCAGCTACAAGGGGGAGCAGTACTTC
d_call: TRBD2; v_call: TRBV4-1; clone_size: .; j_call: TRBJ2-3; cdr3_aa: CASSTPTSGTDTQYF; cdr3_nt: TGCGCCAGCAGCACCCCGACTAGCGGCACAGATACGCAGTATTTT
d_call: .; v_call: TRBV5-6; clone_size: .; j_call: TRBJ2-3; cdr3_aa: CASSPGINPSTDTQYF; cdr3_nt: TGTGCCAGCTCCCCGGGTATAAACCCTAGCACAGATACGCAGTATTTT
d_call: TRBD1; v_call: TRBV19; clone_size: once; j_call: TRBJ1-5; cdr3_aa: CATLDRDNQPQHF; cdr3_nt: TGTGCCACCCTAGACAGGGACAATCAGCCCCAGCATTTT
d_call: .; v_call: TRBV14; clone_size: .; j_call: TRBJ2-7; cdr3_aa: CASSQGNKQYF; cdr3_nt: TGTGCCAGCAGCCAAGGAAACAAGCAGTACTTC
d_call: .; v_call: TRBV30; clone_size: .; j_call: TRBJ1-2; cdr3_aa: CACLTGTNYGYTF; cdr3_nt: TGTGCCTGCTTGACAGGCACTAACTATGGCTACACCTTC
d_call: .; v_call: TRBV11-2; clone_size: .; j_call: TRBJ1-1; cdr3_aa: CASSLMSFRDTEAFF; cdr3_nt: TGTGCCAGCAGCTTAATGAGTTTCAGGGACACTGAAGCTTTCTTT
d_call: .; v_call: TRBV7-9; clone_size: .; j_call: TRBJ2-3; cdr3_aa: CASSPPQDGGRYF; cdr3_nt: TGTGCCAGCAGCCCCCCCCAGGACGGAGGCCGGTATTTT
d_call: .; v_call: TRBV11-2; clone_size: once; j_call: TRBJ1-2; cdr3_aa: CASSLDQISYGYTF; cdr3_nt: TGTGCCAGCAGCTTAGATCAGATTTCCTATGGCTACACCTTC
d_call: TRBD1; v_call: TRBV2; clone_size: .; j_call: TRBJ2-7; cdr3_aa: CASGGGDRGSQQYF; cdr3_nt: TGTGCCAGCGGGGGTGGGGACAGGGGATCGCAGCAGTACTTC
d_call: .; v_call: TRBV4-1; clone_size: .; j_call: TRBJ1-5; cdr3_aa: CASSPEELVRNQPQHF; cdr3_nt: TGCGCCAGCAGCCCAGAGGAGTTGGTTCGCAATCAGCCCCAGCATTTT